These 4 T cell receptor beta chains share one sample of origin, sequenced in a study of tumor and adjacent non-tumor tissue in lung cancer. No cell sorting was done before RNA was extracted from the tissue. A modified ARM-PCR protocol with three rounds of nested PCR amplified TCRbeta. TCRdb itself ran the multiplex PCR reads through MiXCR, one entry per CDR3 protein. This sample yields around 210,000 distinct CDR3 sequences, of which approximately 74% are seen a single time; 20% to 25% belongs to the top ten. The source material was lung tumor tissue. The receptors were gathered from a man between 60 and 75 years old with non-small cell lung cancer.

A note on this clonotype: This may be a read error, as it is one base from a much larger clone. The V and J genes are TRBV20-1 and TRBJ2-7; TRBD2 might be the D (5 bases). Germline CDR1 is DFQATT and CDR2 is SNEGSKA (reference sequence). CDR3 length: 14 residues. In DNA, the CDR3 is TGCAGCCTAGCCCCTCCGGGTCATAGAGGCGAGCAGTACTTC. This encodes CSLAPPGHRGEQYF.

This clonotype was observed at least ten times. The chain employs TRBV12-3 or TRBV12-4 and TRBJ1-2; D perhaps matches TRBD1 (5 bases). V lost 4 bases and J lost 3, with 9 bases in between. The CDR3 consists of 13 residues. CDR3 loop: CASSSQGHYGYTF. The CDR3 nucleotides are TGTGCCAGCAGTTCCCAGGGACACTATGGCTACACCTTC.

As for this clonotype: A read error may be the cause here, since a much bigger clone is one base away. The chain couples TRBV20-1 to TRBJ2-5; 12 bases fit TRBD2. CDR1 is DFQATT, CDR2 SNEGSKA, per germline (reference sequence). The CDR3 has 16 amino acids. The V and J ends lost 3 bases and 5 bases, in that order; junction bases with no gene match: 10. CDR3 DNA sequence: TGCAGTGCTAGCCCCGTAACTAGCGGGAGGTTCGAGACCCAGTACTTC. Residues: CSASPVTSGRFETQYF.

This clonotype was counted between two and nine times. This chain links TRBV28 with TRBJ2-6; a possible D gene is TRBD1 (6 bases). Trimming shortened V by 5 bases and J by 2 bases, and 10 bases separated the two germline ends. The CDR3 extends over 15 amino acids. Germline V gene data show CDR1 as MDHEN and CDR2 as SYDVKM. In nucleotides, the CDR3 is TGTGCCAGCAGTAGGGGGACACCTGGGGCCAACGTCCTGACTTTC. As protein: CASSRGTPGANVLTF.